This T cell receptor (beta chain) was obtained from a study of T cells in narcolepsy (dated by TCRdb to the late 2010s). With respect to the entire study: The study enrolled patients with narcolepsy type 1 or type 2 (NT1, NT2) together with healthy control donors. The study used TCR Vbeta sequencing to track clonotypes in blood and CSF while looking for autoreactive T cells in narcolepsy patients that target self-antigens of hypocretin neurons (hypocretin, TRIB2).

To note about this clone: Its antigen is still unknown. Per-nucleotide qualities are absent, and no much larger clonotype sits a single base away. Other DNA sequences in the same sample also yield this CDR3.

For TCR Vbeta sequencing, memory CD4+ T cells were sorted ex vivo from the peripheral blood of both healthy controls and narcolepsy patients. The full study reports these points: According to the report, autoreactive clonotypes were detected serially in the blood of the same patients and of different patients, but not in healthy controls. Plots comparing CSF and blood CD4+ T cell clonotypes from the same patient highlighted HCRT-specific and TRIB2-specific autoreactive clonotypes. Patients and controls had similar numbers of sequenced blood memory CD4+ clonotypes, with averages of around 39,000 in patients and 33,354 in controls. Certain blood memory CD4+ repertoires from patients and controls had no sequences that matched autoreactive T cell clones.

Library preparation was by the immunoSEQ multiplex PCR assay. TCRdb retrieved this table from immuneACCESS and kept in-frame rearrangements only. Not all clones are present; in checked studies, unresolved V genes account for under half, and no reason is known for the remainder. The sample data list about 30,000 clones, and roughly 78% of these were observed just once. The ten largest clones take up less than 1.5% of the sample. Deletion took 5 bases off V and 4 bases off J, with a span of 6 bases between the germline ends. The CDR3 runs 12 amino acids, cysteine and phenylalanine included. Only the CDR3 DNA is retained, 36 bases long and in frame from the first base. The germline V gene (reference sequence) gives CDR1 as LNHDA and CDR2 as SQIVND.

The V and J genes are TRBV19 and TRBJ2-1; the D gene identity is not certain. The sequenced sample was CD45RA- memory CD4+ T cells from PBMCs. Reading the label with the study, this specimen's cell subset or site is: memory T cells sorted ex vivo from peripheral blood. This clonotype originated in a human donor with narcolepsy. For the CDR3, the sequence is CASSGDYNEQFF. The DNA sequence is as follows: TGTGCCAGTAGTGGCGATTACAATGAGCAGTTCTTC.